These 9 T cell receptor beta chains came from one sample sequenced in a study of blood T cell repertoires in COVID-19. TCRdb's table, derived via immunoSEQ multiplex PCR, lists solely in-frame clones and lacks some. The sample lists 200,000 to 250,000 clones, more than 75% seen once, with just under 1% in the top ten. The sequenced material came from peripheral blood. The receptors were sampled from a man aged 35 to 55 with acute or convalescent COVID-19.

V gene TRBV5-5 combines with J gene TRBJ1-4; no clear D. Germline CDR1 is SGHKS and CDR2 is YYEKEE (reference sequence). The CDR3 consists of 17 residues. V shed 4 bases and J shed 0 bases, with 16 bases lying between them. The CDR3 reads CASSLLGAPPTNEKLFF. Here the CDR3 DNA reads TGTGCCAGCAGCCTCTTGGGAGCCCCCCCAACTAATGAAAAACTGTTTTTT.

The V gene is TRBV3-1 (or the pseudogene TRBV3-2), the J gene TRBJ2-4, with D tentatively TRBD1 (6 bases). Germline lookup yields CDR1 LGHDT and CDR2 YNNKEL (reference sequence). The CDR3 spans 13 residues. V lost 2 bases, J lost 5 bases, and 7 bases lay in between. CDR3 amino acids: CASSQSGENIQYF. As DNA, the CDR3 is TGTGCCAGCAGCCAATCAGGGGAAAACATTCAGTACTTC.

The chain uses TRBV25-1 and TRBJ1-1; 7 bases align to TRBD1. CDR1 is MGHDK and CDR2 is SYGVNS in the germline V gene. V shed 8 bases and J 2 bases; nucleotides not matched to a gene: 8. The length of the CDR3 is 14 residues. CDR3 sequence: CASETGTANTEAFF. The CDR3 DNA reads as TGTGCCAGCGAAACCGGGACAGCAAACACTGAAGCTTTCTTT.

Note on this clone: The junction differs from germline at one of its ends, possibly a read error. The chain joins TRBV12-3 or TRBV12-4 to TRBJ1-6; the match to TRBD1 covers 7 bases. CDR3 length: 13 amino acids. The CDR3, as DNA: TGTGCCAGCAGATTAGGGGGCTATTCACCCCTCCACTTT. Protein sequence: CASRLGGYSPLHF.

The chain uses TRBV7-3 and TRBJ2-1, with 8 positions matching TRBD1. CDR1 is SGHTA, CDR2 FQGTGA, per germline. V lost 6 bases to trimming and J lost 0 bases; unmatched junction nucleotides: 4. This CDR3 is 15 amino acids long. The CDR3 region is CASRAGTGSYNEQFF. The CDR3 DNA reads TGTGCCAGCAGGGCCGGGACAGGCTCCTACAATGAGCAGTTCTTC.

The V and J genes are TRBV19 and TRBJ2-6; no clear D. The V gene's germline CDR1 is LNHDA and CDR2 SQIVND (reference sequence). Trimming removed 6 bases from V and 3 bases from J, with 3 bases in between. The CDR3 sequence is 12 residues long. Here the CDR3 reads CASSYGANVLTF. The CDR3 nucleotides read TGTGCCAGTAGCTATGGGGCCAACGTCCTGACTTTC.

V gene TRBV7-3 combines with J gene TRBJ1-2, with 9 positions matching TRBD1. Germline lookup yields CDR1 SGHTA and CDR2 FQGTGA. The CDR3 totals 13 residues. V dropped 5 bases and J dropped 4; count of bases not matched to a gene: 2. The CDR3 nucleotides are TGTGCCAGCAGCCCGGACAGGGGCTATGGCTACACCTTC. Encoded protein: CASSPDRGYGYTF.

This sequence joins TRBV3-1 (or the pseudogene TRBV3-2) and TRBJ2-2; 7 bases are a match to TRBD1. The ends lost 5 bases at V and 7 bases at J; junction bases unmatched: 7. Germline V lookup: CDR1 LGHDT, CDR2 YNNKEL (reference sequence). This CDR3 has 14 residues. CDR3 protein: CASSYDSGGGELFF. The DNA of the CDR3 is TGTGCCAGCAGCTACGACTCAGGGGGCGGGGAGCTGTTTTTT.

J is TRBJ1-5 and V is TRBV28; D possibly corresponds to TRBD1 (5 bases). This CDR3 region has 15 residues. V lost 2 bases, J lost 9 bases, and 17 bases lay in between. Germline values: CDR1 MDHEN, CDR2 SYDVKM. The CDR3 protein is CASSLPGRGEWPQHF. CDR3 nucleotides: TGTGCCAGCAGTTTACCGGGTCGGGGGGAATGGCCCCAGCATTTT.